Below, 11 T cell receptor beta chains from the same sample are listed, as sequenced in a study of a mutant IDH1 vaccine in newly diagnosed glioma. These receptors have no known antigen. Repertoires were generated with immunoSEQ multiplex PCR, while TCRdb's copy carries only in-frame clones and drops some. This table has approximately 60,000 clones, 80% to 90% appearing once. As for time point: week 23, last vaccination. A single vaccine dose contained 300 ug of mutant IDH1 20-mer peptide, and topical imiquimod was used with it. The sequenced sample was PBMCs, obtained from a glioma patient whose treatment included an IDH1 peptide vaccine. These receptor sequences come from a young man with glioma.

V is TRBV5-6 and J is TRBJ1-5, with D uncertain. With 3 bases removed from V and 7 bases from J, the gap between germline ends came to 14 bases. Germline lookup yields CDR1 SGHDT and CDR2 YYEEEE. The CDR3 is 14 residues long. CDR3 sequence: CASSSRGSGQPQHF. For the CDR3, the DNA is TGTGCCAGCAGCTCACGAGGTTCTGGGCAGCCCCAGCATTTT.

The rearrangement joins TRBV4-1 to TRBJ2-4; D might be TRBD1 (5 bases). This CDR3 region has 18 residues. Germline-derived CDR1 and CDR2 are MGHRA and YSYEKL. Trimming left V 4 bases short and J 4 bases short, with 23 bases between. This chain's CDR3 is CASSPGRDTLLSKNIQYF. The CDR3 DNA reads as TGCGCCAGCAGCCCAGGCAGGGATACGCTCTTATCGAAAAACATTCAGTACTTC.

About this clone: The junction does not match germline at one end; this may be a read error. The chain couples TRBV18 to TRBJ1-1; no definite D call. The CDR3 loop spans 14 amino acids. Germline CDR1 is KGHSH and CDR2 is LQKENI. CDR3 loop: CASTPLEGNTEAFF. For the CDR3, the DNA is TGTGCCAGCACACCTCTTGAGGGTAACACTGAAGCTTTCTTT.

V usage is TRBV12-5 and J usage is TRBJ2-7; 11 bases map to TRBD1. The CDR3 runs 14 residues. V lost 4 bases to trimming and J lost 3 bases; unmatched junction nucleotides: 2. From germline, CDR1 is LGHNT and CDR2 FRNRAP. Here the CDR3 reads CASGSGTGGYEQYF. DNA of the CDR3: TGTGCTAGTGGTTCCGGGACAGGGGGCTACGAGCAGTACTTC. The variable domain in full, with the rest retrieved from reference TRBV12-5 and TRBJ2-7, is DARVTQTPRHKVTEMGQEVTMRCQPILGHNTVFWYRQTMMQGLELLAYFRNRAPLDDSGMPKDRFSAEMPDATLATLKIQPSEPRDSAVYFCASGSGTGGYEQYFGPGTRLTVT.

The chain links TRBV5-6 to TRBJ1-1, with 7 nucleotides matching TRBD1. The CDR3 spans 13 residues. The V segment lost 4 bases and the J segment 6 bases; nucleotides outside the gene matches: 6. Germline V CDR1 and CDR2: SGHDT, YYEEEE. CDR3 in amino acids: CASSEGQRSEAFF. DNA of the CDR3: TGTGCCAGCAGCGAGGGACAGAGGTCTGAAGCTTTCTTT.

The rearrangement uses TRBV7-8 and TRBJ2-5, with no clear D. Deletions cut 5 bases from V and 5 bases from J, with 21 bases between. CDR1 is SGHVS and CDR2 is FQNEAQ in the germline V gene. The CDR3 is 16 residues long. The CDR3 is CASSLIIGPPGETQYF. The DNA for the CDR3 is TGTGCCAGCAGCCTAATCATCGGGCCCCCCGGGGAGACCCAGTACTTC. Combining the CDR3 with reference TRBV7-8 and TRBJ2-5 gives the whole variable domain GAGVSQSPRYKVAKRGQDVALRCDPISGHVSLFWYQQALGQGPEFLTYFQNEAQLDKSGLPSDRFFAERPEGSVSTLKIQRTQQEDSAVYLCASSLIIGPPGETQYFGPGTRLLVL.

This chain joins TRBV28 and TRBJ2-5; 7 bases match TRBD1. Unmatched junction bases numbered 2, after V lost 3 bases and J lost 4 bases. Germline CDR1 is MDHEN and CDR2 is SYDVKM. The CDR3 is 13 amino acids. The CDR3 DNA reads as TGTGCCAGCAGTTTGGGACAGCTAGAGACCCAGTACTTC. Amino acid sequence: CASSLGQLETQYF.

The chain has TRBV19 and TRBJ2-3, with D hard to call. Germline V gives CDR1 LNHDA, CDR2 SQIVND (reference sequence). The V end lost 8 bases, the J end lost 4 bases, and 16 bases lay between the germline ends. This CDR3 has 14 residues. This CDR3 reads CASVGVGFPDTQYF. The CDR3 coding sequence is TGTGCCAGTGTTGGGGTTGGCTTCCCAGATACGCAGTATTTT. The full variable domain, its missing parts supplied by reference TRBV19 and TRBJ2-3, is DGGITQSPKYLFRKEGQNVTLSCEQNLNHDAMYWYRQDPGQGLRLIYYSQIVNDFQKGDIAEGYSVSREKKESFPLTVTSAQKNPTAFYLCASVGVGFPDTQYFGPGTRLTVL.

The table lists this clone with a count of one. The V call is TRBV4-1, the J call TRBJ2-2; a possible D gene is TRBD1 (5 bases). The germline V and J ends were trimmed by 3 bases and 7 bases, with 27 bases remaining between them. Germline loops: CDR1 MGHRA, CDR2 YSYEKL. The CDR3 length is 19 residues. CDR3 in amino acids: CASSHIPTRTIRASGELFF. CDR3 sequence (DNA): TGCGCCAGCAGCCACATCCCAACCAGGACAATCAGGGCCAGCGGGGAGCTGTTTTTT.

This clone showed up just once. This sequence joins TRBV27 and TRBJ2-3; D perhaps matches TRBD2 (5 bases). CDR3 length equals 13 residues. V was pared by 2 bases and J by 3 bases, with 6 bases between. Germline-derived CDR1 and CDR2 are MNHEY and SMNVEV (reference sequence). The CDR3 loop reads CASSLGETDTQYF. The CDR3 nucleotides are TGTGCCAGCAGTTTAGGGGAGACAGATACGCAGTATTTT.

The CDR3 here is CASRFGQGSNQPQHF. For the CDR3, the DNA is TGTGCCAGTAGATTTGGACAGGGAAGCAATCAGCCCCAGCATTTT. This chain joins TRBV19 and TRBJ1-5; 8 positions agree with TRBD1. After removal of 6 bases from V and 1 base from J, the junction contained 5 bases not matched to a gene. CDR1 and CDR2 from the germline V gene are LNHDA and SQIVND (reference sequence). The CDR3 sequence is 15 residues long.